This TCR beta chain was recorded in a study of long-term antiretroviral therapy in people with HIV. Study at large: There is a gap of about a decade between the earliest samples and the later 2015 immediate-ART recommendation. Findings of the study overall: HIV repertoire CDR3 lengths ranged less widely than those of controls.

At survey level, the immunoSEQ assay was run in its v3.0 version. Sequenced by immunoSEQ multiplex PCR; TCRdb stores in-frame clones only, minus some. Altogether about 30,000 clones are present, 93% being singletons, with the ten largest covering approximately 6.8%. To note about this clone: The antigen is undetermined.

V was clipped by 4 bases and J by 0 bases, with 4 bases between them. CDR1 and CDR2 from the germline V gene are SNHLY and FYNNEI. The CDR3 spans 13 residues. The sequence was collected from a woman aged 40-49 years with HIV. The V and J genes are TRBV2 and TRBJ1-5; D is undetermined. This specimen consisted of unsorted PBMCs, obtained around 6.5 years after starting antiretroviral therapy. The CDR3 reads CASSGDSNQPQHF. The CDR3 bases are TGTGCCAGCAGTGGGGATAGCAATCAGCCCCAGCATTTT.